Given below is one T cell receptor (beta chain) in context. This entry comes from a study of cytomegalovirus exposure and HLA in healthy donors. Germline values: CDR1 LNHDA, CDR2 SQIVND (reference sequence). The V end lost 9 bases, the J end lost 1 base, and 13 bases lay between the germline ends. This CDR3 is 14 amino acids long. The PCR employed 60 Vbeta primers together with 13 Jbeta primers. Study processing details: Approximately 11 million shared chains were among the about 80 million unique TCR beta chains that a later analysis counted. Produced via immunoSEQ multiplex PCR; TCRdb's table is partial and in-frame only. For V, J and clone size, that table is used; D and trimming come from the DNA. The table shows roughly 200,000 clones, with over 70% occurring only once.

This chain uses TRBV19 with TRBJ1-3; D ambiguous. The receptor's source is a male donor in good health and CMV-seronegative. What was sequenced was PBMCs. The DNA for the CDR3 is TGTGCCAGCAAGCGGTACTCTTCTGGAAACACCATATATTTT. Translated: CASKRYSSGNTIYF. Full variable domain (missing parts from reference TRBV19 and TRBJ1-3): DGGITQSPKYLFRKEGQNVTLSCEQNLNHDAMYWYRQDPGQGLRLIYYSQIVNDFQKGDIAEGYSVSREKKESFPLTVTSAQKNPTAFYLCASKRYSSGNTIYFGEGSWLTVV.